Listed below are T cell receptor beta chains from one sample, sequenced in a study of blood T cells in healthy people across ages. TCRdb reanalysed the 5' RACE reads using MiXCR and keeps one entry per CDR3 protein. The sample has 1.4 million or so distinct CDR3 sequences, roughly 43% seen once. The sequencing input was blood. The receptors here all came from a woman aged 18-30 years in good health. Both conserved end residues are part of each CDR3. The order of the fields is V gene, J gene, clone size, D gene, CDR3 DNA, CDR3 protein. A D gene is named only where the DNA matches it firmly. The listing skips clone size in some rows; elsewhere it reads once, few, many or a size class.

TRBV19,TRBJ2-3,few,TRBD2,TGTGCCAGTAGTATAATGAGCGGGGGGTTAACAGATACGCAGTATTTT,CASSIMSGGLTDTQYF
TRBV20-1,TRBJ2-1,many,-,TGCAGTGCTAGCAAGGCCCCCTATTCTAACAATGAGCAGTTCTTC,CSASKAPYSNNEQFF
TRBV28,TRBJ2-3,-,TRBD2,TGTGCCAGCAGACTGACTAGCGGGAGGGCGGGCACAGATACGCAGTATTTT,CASRLTSGRAGTDTQYF
TRBV9,TRBJ1-4,few,-,TGTGCCAGCAGCGTAGCTTGGGGTGCGGCTGAAAAACTGTTTTTT,CASSVAWGAAEKLFF
TRBV5-1,TRBJ2-1,-,TRBD2,TGCGCCAGCAGCCCACCTCACCCGGGACTAGCGGTATACAATGAGCAGTTCTTC,CASSPPHPGLAVYNEQFF
TRBV6-6,TRBJ1-1,once,-,TGTGCCAGCAGTTACTCGCTTGGGGGTAGCACTGAAGCTTTCTTT,CASSYSLGGSTEAFF
TRBV5-1,TRBJ2-1,-,-,TGCGCCAGCAGCTTGCGGGCAGGGGCTTACAATGAGCAGTTCTTC,CASSLRAGAYNEQFF
TRBV4-3,TRBJ2-1,few,TRBD2,TGCGCCAGCAGCCAAGATTCCCCCCCTAGCGGGAGTATTTTCAATGAGCAGTTCTTC,CASSQDSPPSGSIFNEQFF
TRBV29-1,TRBJ1-2,-,-,TGCAGCGTTGATGAGGAGACGATGGGGTATGGCTACACCTTC,CSVDEETMGYGYTF
TRBV5-1,TRBJ2-3,few,-,TGCGCCAGCAGCTTGAGGGCAGCCTTACTTAGCACAGATACGCAGTATTTT,CASSLRAALLSTDTQYF
TRBV2,TRBJ2-3,-,TRBD2,TGTGCCAGCAGATACAACAGGGGACTAGCGGGAGGAGGGCCCACAGATACGCAGTATTTT,CASRYNRGLAGGGPTDTQYF
TRBV28,TRBJ1-2,few,-,TGTGCCAGCAGGGGGCTAGAACAGGGCACCAACTATGGCTACACCTTC,CASRGLEQGTNYGYTF
TRBV6-5,TRBJ2-1,-,TRBD2,TGTGCCAGCAGTTGCCTGCTAGCGGGCGACATTGAGCAGTTCTTC,CASSCLLAGDIEQFF
TRBV20-1,TRBJ2-7,-,-,TGCAGTGCTAGTGGGGTACGAGCGGAGAACTACGAGCAGTACTTC,CSASGVRAENYEQYF
TRBV5-1,TRBJ1-1,-,TRBD1,TGCGCCAGCACCCGGACAGGGAATGAGGAAGCTTTCTTT,CASTRTGNEEAFF
TRBV5-1,TRBJ1-1,-,-,TGCGCCAGCAGCTTGGCGCTGCGGTTTGAAGCTTTCTTT,CASSLALRFEAFF
TRBV5-6,TRBJ1-1,-,-,TGTGCCAGCAGCTTGAACGCAGGTTGGAACACTGAAGCTTTCTTT,CASSLNAGWNTEAFF
TRBV13,TRBJ1-1,once,TRBD1,TGTGCCAGCAGCTTATTGATATGGGACAGGGATGGAGGCACTGAAGCTTTCTTT,CASSLLIWDRDGGTEAFF
TRBV5-1,TRBJ2-1,few,TRBD2,TGCGCCAGCAGCTTGGCCCCAGCGGGAGGGCACAATGAGCAGTTCTTC,CASSLAPAGGHNEQFF
TRBV7-8,TRBJ1-2,-,-,TGTGCCAGCAGCTTAGTATGGTCCAAGCATGGCTACACCTTC,CASSLVWSKHGYTF
TRBV10-3,TRBJ2-1,-,TRBD2,TGTGCCATCAGTGATCCTAGCGGGGTCTCCTACAATGAGCAGTTCTTC,CAISDPSGVSYNEQFF
TRBV5-1,TRBJ2-3,-,-,TGCGCCAGCAGCTTGGTGGGGTTTTCGACCACGGATACGCAGTATTTT,CASSLVGFSTTDTQYF
TRBV28,TRBJ2-5,once,-,TGTGCCGGCCTTCAAGAGGGCGGGTTGCCCCGGGGGACCCAGTACTTC,CAGLQEGGLPRGTQYF
TRBV20-1,TRBJ1-5,few,-,TGCAGTGCTGTCCAGGGTGACTATCAGCCCCAGCATTTT,CSAVQGDYQPQHF
TRBV5-1,TRBJ2-3,few,-,TGCGCCAGCAGCATTGTCCGATCGTCAGATACGCAGTATTTT,CASSIVRSSDTQYF
TRBV10-3,TRBJ1-2,few,TRBD1,TGTGCCATCAGTGAGAGGGACAGCCTAAAAGGCTACACCTTC,CAISERDSLKGYTF
TRBV7-2,TRBJ1-2,-,-,TGTGCCAGCAGCTTAGGGGGGGATATTTATGGCTACACCTTC,CASSLGGDIYGYTF
TRBV7-2,TRBJ1-1,many,TRBD1,TGTGCCAGCAGCTTATCCTCCACAGGGGGCTCCGCTTTCTTT,CASSLSSTGGSAFF
TRBV30,TRBJ1-1,-,-,TGTGCCTGGGGTACCTTCAATGAAGCTTTCTTT,CAWGTFNEAFF
TRBV12-3/TRBV12-4,TRBJ1-1,-,TRBD1,TGTGCCAGCACCAGACAGGGTTACACTGAAGCTTTCTTT,CASTRQGYTEAFF
TRBV18,TRBJ2-1,few,-,TGTGCCAGCTCACCATCGCAGGCCGGTGAGCAGTTCTTC,CASSPSQAGEQFF
TRBV30,TRBJ1-1,-,-,TGTGCCTGGAGTCCTTGGGGGGGTCTTCGGAACACTGAAGCTTTCTTT,CAWSPWGGLRNTEAFF
TRBV30,TRBJ1-5,once,-,TGTGCCTGGGATGGGGACGGGCGGAATCAGCCCCAGCATTTT,CAWDGDGRNQPQHF
TRBV6-2/TRBV6-3,TRBJ2-7,-,-,TGTGCCAGCAGTTACTCGAGGGCTAGGGACGTCCACGAGCAGTACTTC,CASSYSRARDVHEQYF